The clone carrying this TCR beta chain was detected ten times or more. This entry belongs to a study of T cells in Graves' hyperthyroidism and ophthalmopathy. The authors obtained PBMCs from roughly 10 ml of fresh peripheral blood. Amplification of TCR beta CDR3 regions was performed using RNA transcripts as template. Using the HTBI primer set, a first-round RT-PCR was run on the TCR CDR3. TCRdb re-called the multiplex PCR reads through MiXCR, storing one row per CDR3 protein. The sample comprises around 500,000 distinct CDR3 sequences, around a fifth of which are singletons, and about half rests with the top ten. V was clipped by 4 bases and J by 6 bases; unmatched bases: 2. The length of the CDR3 is 13 residues.

The TCR sequence derives from a woman in her 70s with Graves' ophthalmopathy. The sequenced material came from blood. The V and J genes are TRBV12-3 or TRBV12-4 and TRBJ2-2; 7 nucleotides match TRBD1. DNA of the CDR3: TGTGCCAGCAGTTCGACAGGGTCCGGGGAGCTGTTTTTT. This translates into CASSSTGSGELFF.